This T cell receptor beta chain was observed in a study of blood T cell repertoires in COVID-19. Trimming removed 2 bases from V and 13 bases from J, with 35 bases in between. This CDR3 contains 20 residues. Germline V gene data show CDR1 as LGHDT and CDR2 as YNNKEL (reference sequence). TCRdb's copy holds only in-frame clones and misses some; the assay was immunoSEQ multiplex PCR. The table records fewer than 350,000 clones, roughly nine tenths of them present only once. Sample: peripheral blood. The sequence was obtained from a woman in her 30s with COVID-19, enrolled during active disease. The chain uses TRBV3-1 (or the pseudogene TRBV3-2) and TRBJ1-4; D call uncertain. Here the CDR3 DNA reads TGTGCCAGCAGCCAACTCCGACTTCGAGCGGGGTCCTCTCTTTCTTCTAGACTGTTTTTT. This encodes CASSQLRLRAGSSLSSRLFF.